These T cell receptor beta chains were read from a single sample in a study of shared clonotypes between healthy human individuals. Profiling relied on immunoSEQ multiplex PCR, and the TCRdb table lists in-frame clones only, not all of them. This repertoire shows 2 million to 2.5 million clones, approximately 95% found once; its top ten account for about 0.41%. The specimen was naive CD4+ T cells from PBMCs. Source of these receptors: a young man in good health. Some clones in this sample may be carry-over from other donors' samples. Each CDR3 is given with its conserved first and last residue. The D gene is left open where the match is weak. A clone size is listed for some rows: how often the clone was seen (once, few, many), or a class if it is expanded.

d_gene: .; abundance: .; v_gene: TRBV11-2; j_gene: TRBJ2-3; CDR3nt: TGTGCCAGCAGACCCAGCACAGATACGCAGTATTTT; CDR3aa: CASRPSTDTQYF
d_gene: .; abundance: .; v_gene: TRBV29-1; j_gene: TRBJ2-5; CDR3nt: TGCAGCGTCGGATGGGGGGACAGCCAAGAGACCCAGTACTTC; CDR3aa: CSVGWGDSQETQYF
d_gene: .; abundance: .; v_gene: TRBV7-9; j_gene: TRBJ1-4; CDR3nt: TGTGCCAGCAGCCCTGAGAGGGCGGTTGAAAAACTGTTTTTT; CDR3aa: CASSPERAVEKLFF
d_gene: .; abundance: once; v_gene: TRBV7-6; j_gene: TRBJ1-1; CDR3nt: TGTGCCAGCAGCTTACAGGGGATGAACACTGAAGCTTTCTTT; CDR3aa: CASSLQGMNTEAFF
d_gene: .; abundance: .; v_gene: TRBV5-1; j_gene: TRBJ1-5; CDR3nt: TGCGCCAGCAGCTTGGGAGTACCTGGGAGCAATCAGCCCCAGCATTTT; CDR3aa: CASSLGVPGSNQPQHF
d_gene: TRBD1; abundance: .; v_gene: TRBV2; j_gene: TRBJ2-5; CDR3nt: TGTGCCAGCAAGCCCGAACAGGGGCTTTGGGAGACCCAGTACTTC; CDR3aa: CASKPEQGLWETQYF
d_gene: TRBD2; abundance: .; v_gene: TRBV5-4; j_gene: TRBJ2-7; CDR3nt: TGTGCCAGCAGCTTGAGGGAGGGTACCTACGAGCAGTACTTC; CDR3aa: CASSLREGTYEQYF
d_gene: .; abundance: .; v_gene: TRBV28; j_gene: TRBJ2-2; CDR3nt: TGTGCCAGCGCAGGGGCCACCGGGGAGCTGTTTTTT; CDR3aa: CASAGATGELFF
d_gene: TRBD2; abundance: .; v_gene: TRBV10-1; j_gene: TRBJ2-1; CDR3nt: TGCGCCAGCAGTGAGGTCGGGGGGGCCTACAATGAGCAGTTCTTC; CDR3aa: CASSEVGGAYNEQFF
d_gene: .; abundance: .; v_gene: TRBV7-3; j_gene: TRBJ1-2; CDR3nt: TGTGCCAGCAGCTTGGATCCAGGTGCTAATGGCTACACCTTC; CDR3aa: CASSLDPGANGYTF
d_gene: .; abundance: .; v_gene: TRBV7-5; j_gene: TRBJ2-5; CDR3nt: TGTGTCAGAAGCTTAAACGGACCGCTGGACCAAGAGACCCAGTACTTC; CDR3aa: CVRSLNGPLDQETQYF
d_gene: .; abundance: .; v_gene: TRBV10-3; j_gene: TRBJ2-7; CDR3nt: TGTGCCATGGGGCCGCAACTAGCAACGAACTCCTACGAGCAGTACTTC; CDR3aa: CAMGPQLATNSYEQYF